The 26 T cell receptor beta chains in this list originate from one sample, sequenced in a study of blood T cell repertoires in COVID-19. Assay: immunoSEQ multiplex PCR; the TCRdb copy retains only in-frame clones and omits some. The data show hundreds of thousands of clones, just under 85% seen once. Sequenced material: peripheral blood. These receptors all stem from a woman over 75 with acute or convalescent COVID-19.

V and J are TRBV6-2 or TRBV6-3 and TRBJ2-7, with TRBD2 identical over 9 bases. J lost 3 bases, V lost 6 bases, and 9 bases had no gene match. The CDR3 has 15 amino acids. Germline CDR1 MNHEY, CDR2 SVGEGT. The CDR3 nucleotides are TGTGCCAGCAGCCCCGACCGAGCGGGAGGCTACGAGCAGTACTTC. It specifies CASSPDRAGGYEQYF.

The V call is TRBV28, the J call TRBJ1-5, with D uncertain. V shed 6 bases and J shed 7 bases, with 7 bases lying between them. The V gene's germline CDR1 is MDHEN and CDR2 SYDVKM. The length of the CDR3 is 11 residues. The CDR3 coding sequence is TGTGCCAGCAGATCGGTGCAGCCCCAGCATTTT. Amino acid sequence: CASRSVQPQHF.

The V gene is TRBV6-5, the J gene TRBJ2-7; 9 bases are shared with TRBD1. This CDR3 has 14 amino acids. V shed 7 bases, J shed 1 base, and the junction held 5 bases outside the gene matches. Germline CDR1 is MNHEY and CDR2 is SVGAGI. The CDR3 spells CASKPGQGSYEQYF. For the CDR3, the DNA is TGTGCCAGCAAACCGGGACAGGGTTCCTACGAGCAGTACTTC.

CDR3 region: CASSSPTGEVSPLHF. CDR3 nucleotides: TGTGCCAGCAGTTCCCCCACGGGGGAGGTTTCACCCCTCCACTTT. This chain joins TRBV6-5 and TRBJ1-6, with a weak D call TRBD1 (5 bases). This CDR3 region has 15 residues. V shed 4 bases and J shed 9 bases, with 16 bases lying between them. Germline CDR1 MNHEY, CDR2 SVGAGI.

The genes are TRBV10-2 and TRBJ1-2, with 8 bases identical to TRBD1. CDR3 length: 14 residues. Trimming took 3 bases from V and 8 from J; bases not matched to a gene: 8. The germline CDR1 and CDR2 sequences are WSHSY and SAAADI. CDR3 sequence (DNA): TGCGCCAGCAGTGAAATTTTAGGGACAGGCGGCTACACCTTC. Amino acids: CASSEILGTGGYTF.

The chain carries TRBV9 and TRBJ2-3; 12 bases line up with TRBD1. CDR1 and CDR2 from the germline V gene are SGDLS and YYNGEE. Germline trimming cut 3 bases from V and 5 bases from J; bases unmatched to any gene: 10. The CDR3 runs 17 residues. The CDR3: CASSDGPGQGAGDTQYF. CDR3 bases: TGTGCCAGCAGCGATGGACCGGGACAGGGGGCAGGAGATACGCAGTATTTT.

The V and J genes are TRBV5-1 and TRBJ1-1, with D uncertain. The CDR3 runs to 16 residues. V dropped 0 bases and J dropped 1 base, with 13 bases sitting between them. Germline CDR1 and CDR2: SGHRS and YFSETQ. The CDR3 DNA reads as TGCGCCAGCAGCTTGGGACAAACGAACAAGAACACTGAAGCTTTCTTT. Translation: CASSLGQTNKNTEAFF.

There are a few counts of this clone. The rearrangement joins TRBV5-1 to TRBJ2-7; tentatively, D is TRBD2 (5 bases). Germline CDR1 reads SGHRS; CDR2 reads YFSETQ. The CDR3 contains 14 residues. V was pared by 0 bases and J by 4 bases, with 11 bases between. For the CDR3, the DNA is TGCGCCAGCAGCTTGGGTGGTACTAGTTACGAGCAGTACTTC. Amino acid sequence: CASSLGGTSYEQYF. The whole variable domain, filled in from reference TRBV5-1 and TRBJ2-7, reads KAGVTQTPRYLIKTRGQQVTLSCSPISGHRSVSWYQQTPGQGLQFLFEYFSETQRNKGNFPGRFSGRQFSNSRSEMNVSTLELGDSALYLCASSLGGTSYEQYFGPGTRLTVT.

The J gene is TRBJ2-7, the V gene TRBV6-6, with D possibly matching TRBD1 (7 bases). CDR1 MNHNY and CDR2 SVGAGI come from the germline V gene (reference sequence). V dropped 10 bases and J dropped 6 bases, with 22 bases sitting between them. The CDR3 consists of 14 residues. The CDR3: CATRGGGEGFEQYF. CDR3 sequence (DNA): TGTGCCACCCGAGGAGGGGGCGAGGGCTTCGAGCAGTACTTC.

The chain joins TRBV7-5 to TRBJ2-7; TRBD1, the table's D call, lacks a check against the DNA. TRBV7-5 is a pseudogene segment. CDR3 length: 13 residues. CDR3 bases: TGTGCCAGAAGCTTGATTCACACCTACGAGCAGTACTTC. It encodes CARSLIHTYEQYF.

This clone was observed a single time. The chain links TRBV7-3 to TRBJ1-3; D gene unclear. The CDR3 runs 13 residues. CDR1 and CDR2 (germline): SGHTA, FQGTGA. Trimming took 2 bases from V and 4 from J, leaving 6 bases between them. CDR3 protein: CASSLVQGNTIYF. CDR3 DNA: TGTGCCAGCAGCTTAGTTCAAGGAAACACCATATATTTT.

This chain links TRBV6-5 with TRBJ2-1, with TRBD2 identical over 9 bases. The germline V gene encodes CDR1 MNHEY and CDR2 SVGAGI. The length of the CDR3 is 15 residues. Trimming took 6 bases from V and 5 from J; bases not matched to a gene: 8. The CDR3: CASRGSGSLHNEQFF. The CDR3 DNA is TGTGCCAGCAGAGGTAGCGGGAGTCTGCACAATGAGCAGTTCTTC.

V is TRBV12-3 or TRBV12-4 and J is TRBJ1-1; TRBD1 agrees at 7 bases. The CDR3 is 12 amino acids. The J segment lost 12 bases and the V segment lost 6 bases, leaving 10 bases of the junction unmatched. The CDR3 DNA reads TGTGCCAGCAGGCTATACAGGGGAGAGACTTTCTTT. Its translation is CASRLYRGETFF.

The V call is TRBV3-1 (or the pseudogene TRBV3-2), the J call TRBJ2-3; a weak D match, TRBD2 (6 bases). V was cut by 5 bases and J by 0 bases, with 6 bases left in between. This CDR3 is 13 amino acids long. Germline V gene data show CDR1 as LGHDT and CDR2 as YNNKEL (reference sequence). CDR3 coding DNA: TGTGCCAGCAGCGGGACTAGCACAGATACGCAGTATTTT. This gives the protein CASSGTSTDTQYF.

The gene calls are TRBV4-1 and TRBJ2-7, with 7 bases matching TRBD2. Germline V lookup: CDR1 MGHRA, CDR2 YSYEKL. The V segment lost 4 bases and the J segment 6 bases; nucleotides outside the gene matches: 3. CDR3 length: 12 residues. CDR3 residues: CASSRWEGEQYF. As DNA, the CDR3 is TGCGCCAGCAGCCGATGGGAGGGCGAGCAGTACTTC.

V gene TRBV5-5 combines with J gene TRBJ1-1, with D unresolved. Deletions cut 1 base from V and 0 bases from J, with 13 bases between. This CDR3 has 16 amino acids. Germline loops: CDR1 SGHKS, CDR2 YYEKEE (reference sequence). Here the CDR3 DNA reads TGTGCCAGCAGCTTGTGGAGGGCTGGGATGAACACTGAAGCTTTCTTT. As protein: CASSLWRAGMNTEAFF.

This chain uses TRBV28 with TRBJ1-6, with TRBD1 identical over 9 bases. The CDR3 loop spans 14 amino acids. V dropped 6 bases and J dropped 10; count of bases not matched to a gene: 7. Germline V CDR1 and CDR2: MDHEN, SYDVKM. The CDR3, as DNA: TGTGCCAGCAGCTGGGACAGGGTGCGATCACCCCTCCACTTT. Translating gives CASSWDRVRSPLHF.

The chain joins TRBV4-1 to TRBJ2-7, with TRBD2 matching over 13 bases. The CDR3 contains 17 residues. The J segment lost 0 bases and the V segment lost 4 bases, leaving 6 bases of the junction unmatched. Germline CDR1 and CDR2: MGHRA and YSYEKL. The CDR3 region is CASSPGLAGPPSYEQYF. For the CDR3, the DNA is TGCGCCAGCAGCCCGGGACTAGCGGGACCTCCCTCCTACGAGCAGTACTTC.

CDR3 bases: TGTGCCAGTAGTATTATGGGACAGGGCCTTCAGCCCCAGCATTTT. Encoded protein: CASSIMGQGLQPQHF. The chain links TRBV19 to TRBJ1-5, with 9 nucleotides matching TRBD1. The V gene end was trimmed by 3 bases and the J gene end by 6 bases; junction bases not matched to a gene: 6. Germline CDR1 is LNHDA and CDR2 is SQIVND (reference sequence). The CDR3 runs 15 residues.

The CDR3: CASLLAGNTGELFF. CDR3 DNA: TGTGCCAGCCTTTTGGCAGGCAACACCGGGGAGCTGTTTTTT. This chain joins TRBV6-5 and TRBJ2-2; D is unclear. In germline, CDR1 is MNHEY, CDR2 SVGAGI. Trimming took off 8 bases at V and 2 bases at J, with 12 bases between the two ends. The CDR3 covers 14 residues.

V gene TRBV2 combines with J gene TRBJ2-3; D possibly corresponds to TRBD2 (6 bases). The CDR3 loop spans 15 amino acids. Germline V lookup: CDR1 SNHLY, CDR2 FYNNEI. Deletions cut 6 bases from V and 2 bases from J, with 15 bases between. The CDR3 sequence: CASSLRDSYTDTQYF. The DNA of the CDR3 is TGTGCCAGCAGCCTACGGGACTCTTACACAGATACGCAGTATTTT.

This clone is a singleton in its sample. V gene TRBV21-1 combines with J gene TRBJ2-7; the table calls TRBD1, which could not be checked here. TRBV21-1 is shown as a pseudogene. This CDR3 has 16 amino acids. CDR3: CASSKKTGFGDYEQYF. In nucleotides, the CDR3 is TGTGCCAGCAGCAAAAAAACAGGATTTGGGGACTACGAGCAGTACTTC.

The chain employs TRBV28 and TRBJ2-7; a possible D gene is TRBD2 (5 bases). The CDR3 contains 13 residues. Trimming removed 3 bases at V and 5 bases at J, with 11 bases between. Germline loops: CDR1 MDHEN, CDR2 SYDVKM. Here the CDR3 DNA reads TGTGCCAGCAGTTTTCGCCTAGCAGACGAGCAGTACTTC. Amino acids: CASSFRLADEQYF.

The rearrangement uses TRBV7-2 and TRBJ2-3, with D perhaps TRBD1 (5 bases). V was pared by 2 bases and J by 1 base, with 7 bases between. In germline, CDR1 is SGHTA, CDR2 FQGNSA. There are 14 residues in the CDR3. Written as DNA, the CDR3 is TGTGCCAGCAGCTTACAACAGGGCACAGATACGCAGTATTTT. It specifies CASSLQQGTDTQYF.

The chain has TRBV24-1 and TRBJ2-1; 8 nucleotides align to TRBD1. V shed 4 bases, J shed 4 bases, and the junction held 8 bases outside the gene matches. Germline lookup yields CDR1 KGHDR and CDR2 SFDVKD. The CDR3 has 16 amino acids. CDR3 in amino acids: CATSDWGTGLYNEQFF. CDR3 coding DNA: TGTGCCACCAGTGACTGGGGGACAGGCCTATACAATGAGCAGTTCTTC.

The gene calls are TRBV3-1 (or the pseudogene TRBV3-2) and TRBJ2-1; a possible D gene is TRBD1 (5 bases). Germline CDR1 LGHDT, CDR2 YNNKEL (reference sequence). The CDR3 is 17 residues long. V lost 4 bases to trimming and J lost 6 bases, with 22 bases between them. The CDR3 here is CASSREGRRGKFNEQFF. The CDR3 DNA is TGTGCCAGCAGCCGAGAAGGCAGAAGGGGAAAATTCAATGAGCAGTTCTTC.